What follows describes a single T cell receptor beta chain. Its antigen is still unknown. This record belongs to a study of T-cell reconstitution after alpha-beta-depleted transplantation in children. General observations from the study: Newly made T cells mostly supplied T-cell counts and diversity one year after transplant. Several patients had high TCRbeta diversity at day 60; it came from surviving recipient T cells and thymic progenitors.

The TCRbeta library incorporated unique molecular identifiers. TCRdb ran MiXCR on the PCR reads and lists one entry per CDR3 protein. The sample records hundreds of thousands of distinct CDR3 sequences, around 15% being singletons. There are 13 residues in the CDR3. The V end was cut by 5 bases, the J end by 5 bases, with 9 bases between. The sample here was PBMCs, mostly from graft donor cells, taken 360 days after TCRalphabeta/CD19-depleted stem cell transplant. This TCR came from a male patient between 2 and 10 years old who had a stem cell transplant for acute lymphoblastic leukemia, so the T cells may come from the graft donor. V is TRBV12-3 or TRBV12-4 and J is TRBJ2-2; D is undetermined. Here the CDR3 reads CASSPSYTGELFF. CDR3 in DNA: TGTGCCAGCAGTCCATCCTATACCGGGGAGCTGTTTTTT.